Shown below are 22 T cell receptor beta chains from a single sample sequenced in a study of T cell responses to AZD1222 COVID-19 vaccine. The method was immunoSEQ multiplex PCR; TCRdb's version includes in-frame clones alone and lacks a portion of them. The data show some 150,000 clones, roughly 92% seen once. The starting material was peripheral blood, obtained on day 0 of AZD1222 vaccination. The receptors derive from an adult in good health.

The genes are TRBV5-4 and TRBJ1-2; D gene uncertain. This CDR3 region has 17 residues. The germline V gene encodes CDR1 SGHNT and CDR2 YYREEE (reference sequence). V was cut by 6 bases and J by 1 base, with 22 bases left in between. CDR3: CASTPEGRTSLNYGYTF. In nucleotides, the CDR3 is TGTGCCAGCACCCCGGAGGGCAGGACGTCTCTTAACTATGGCTACACCTTC.

CDR3 residues: CASSLGGYGYTF. CDR3 sequence (DNA): TGTGCCAGCAGCTTAGGAGGGTATGGCTACACCTTC. The chain carries TRBV7-9 and TRBJ1-2; D remains ambiguous. The CDR3 has 12 amino acids. V was clipped by 1 base and J by 5 bases, with 5 bases between them. CDR1 is SEHNR and CDR2 is FQNEAQ in the germline V gene (reference sequence).

The rearrangement uses TRBV4-1 and TRBJ1-1, with D perhaps TRBD1 (6 bases). Trimming cost V 3 bases and J 1 base, with 12 bases left between them. This CDR3 is built from 15 residues. Germline V lookup: CDR1 MGHRA, CDR2 YSYEKL. CDR3 region: CASSQVTGGNTEAFF. In nucleotides, the CDR3 is TGCGCCAGCAGCCAGGTGACAGGTGGGAACACTGAAGCTTTCTTT.

The chain combines TRBV4-1 with TRBJ1-3; D not certain. The CDR3 is 16 residues long. V lost 2 bases to trimming and J lost 6 bases, with 17 bases between them. Germline loops: CDR1 MGHRA, CDR2 YSYEKL. The CDR3 reads CASSQQNTLEANTIYF. As DNA, the CDR3 is TGCGCCAGCAGCCAACAGAACACTCTGGAGGCAAACACCATATATTTT.

The rearrangement joins TRBV23-1 to TRBJ1-5; a possible D gene is TRBD1 (5 bases). TRBV23-1 is an ORF, and what it does is uncertain. There are 14 residues in the CDR3. Deletions cut 2 bases from V and 8 bases from J, with 13 bases between. CDR3 sequence reads: CASSQLQGLEPQHF. As DNA, the CDR3 is TGCGCCAGCAGTCAACTCCAGGGTTTGGAGCCCCAGCATTTT.

The chain employs TRBV7-2 and TRBJ2-1; no clear D. The CDR3 extends over 14 amino acids. The V end lost 0 bases, the J end lost 2 bases, and 5 bases lay between the germline ends. Germline V gives CDR1 SGHTA, CDR2 FQGNSA. The CDR3 protein is CASSLAEAYNEQFF. The CDR3 region has the DNA TGTGCCAGCAGCTTAGCTGAAGCCTACAATGAGCAGTTCTTC.

The chain carries TRBV7-2 and TRBJ1-5; possibly TRBD1 for D (6 bases). V lost 3 bases and J lost 3, with 12 bases in between. The V gene's germline CDR1 is SGHTA and CDR2 FQGNSA. CDR3 size: 15 residues. In DNA form, the CDR3 reads TGTGCCAGCAGCTTGGACCAGGGGAACAATCAGCCCCAGCATTTT. Encoded protein: CASSLDQGNNQPQHF.

The genes are TRBV27 and TRBJ2-2; 8 bases match TRBD2. The ends lost 6 bases at V and 1 base at J; junction bases unmatched: 1. CDR3 length: 14 amino acids. The germline V gene encodes CDR1 MNHEY and CDR2 SMNVEV (reference sequence). Here the CDR3 DNA reads TGTGCCAGCAGGCTAGCGGGGAACACCGGGGAGCTGTTTTTT. Protein: CASRLAGNTGELFF.

The chain recombines TRBV11-2 with TRBJ1-3; D is undetermined. Germline CDR1 SGHAT, CDR2 FQNNGV. This CDR3 spans 15 amino acids. The V gene lost 4 bases and the J gene lost 0 bases, with 10 bases spanning the gap. DNA for the CDR3: TGTGCCAGCAGCTCGAGTGGGAGCTCTGGAAACACCATATATTTT. Protein: CASSSSGSSGNTIYF. Based on the CDR3 plus reference TRBV11-2 and TRBJ1-3, the full variable domain is EAGVAQSPRYKIIEKRQSVAFWCNPISGHATLYWYQQILGQGPKLLIQFQNNGVVDDSQLPKDRFSAERLKGVDSTLKIQPAKLEDSAVYLCASSSSGSSGNTIYFGEGSWLTVV.

This clone was recorded once. The rearrangement joins TRBV5-1 to TRBJ1-1, with no clear D. V lost 0 bases and J lost 1, with 4 bases in between. Per the germline V gene, CDR1 is SGHRS and CDR2 is YFSETQ. This CDR3 is 13 amino acids long. CDR3 nucleotide sequence: TGCGCCAGCAGCTTGGAGGGGAACACTGAAGCTTTCTTT. Its protein product is CASSLEGNTEAFF.

The chain carries TRBV7-3 and TRBJ2-1, with D tentatively TRBD2 (6 bases). This CDR3 has 11 amino acids. V gave up 2 bases and J gave up 10 bases, with 6 bases separating them. Germline V gene lookup returns CDR1 SGHTA and CDR2 FQGTGA. The CDR3 here is CASSLGREQFF. CDR3 nucleotides: TGTGCCAGCAGCTTAGGGAGGGAGCAGTTCTTC.

This rearrangement joins TRBV11-2 to TRBJ2-4, with a possible D match to TRBD1 (5 bases). The CDR3 covers 13 residues. CDR1 is SGHAT and CDR2 is FQNNGV in the germline V gene. V gave up 2 bases and J gave up 16 bases, with 18 bases separating them. The CDR3 DNA reads TGTGCCAGCAGCTTATACCAGGGTTTGGGCGAATACTTC. Amino acid sequence: CASSLYQGLGEYF.

The chain combines TRBV19 with TRBJ2-7, with TRBD2 as a possible D gene (5 bases). V gave up 3 bases and J gave up 0 bases, with 12 bases separating them. Germline values: CDR1 LNHDA, CDR2 SQIVND (reference sequence). The CDR3 contains 15 residues. The chain's CDR3 is CASSILSGSSYEQYF. In nucleotides, the CDR3 is TGTGCCAGTAGTATCCTCTCGGGGAGCTCCTACGAGCAGTACTTC.

This clone came up a few times. The chain uses TRBV5-1 and TRBJ1-6, with D perhaps TRBD1 (6 bases). The CDR3 has 18 residues. Germline CDR1 reads SGHRS; CDR2 reads YFSETQ. The V gene lost 4 bases and the J gene lost 6 bases, with 23 bases spanning the gap. CDR3 DNA: TGCGCCAGCAGCCCGGACAGATCCCGGGGCGGGTTTAATTCACCCCTCCACTTT. It yields the protein CASSPDRSRGGFNSPLHF.

This chain uses TRBV7-8 with TRBJ2-7; D not certain. Trimming left V 5 bases short and J 4 bases short, with 6 bases between. Per the germline V gene, CDR1 is SGHVS and CDR2 is FQNEAQ. This CDR3 has 11 amino acids. The CDR3 bases are TGTGCCAGCAGCCGAGAGTACGAGCAGTACTTC. Its protein product is CASSREYEQYF.

The V gene is TRBV5-1, the J gene TRBJ2-5, with D uncertain. Looked up from germline, CDR1 is SGHRS and CDR2 is YFSETQ. The CDR3 sequence is 13 residues long. The germline V and J ends were trimmed by 0 bases and 1 base, with 4 bases remaining between them. The CDR3: CASSLEGQETQYF. The DNA of the CDR3 is TGCGCCAGCAGCTTGGAGGGCCAAGAGACCCAGTACTTC.

V is TRBV4-2 and J is TRBJ2-3; 12 positions agree with TRBD2. The CDR3 runs to 16 residues. V trimming: 2 bases; J trimming: 4 bases; junction bases outside the gene matches: 4. Germline V gene lookup returns CDR1 LGHNA and CDR2 YNFKEQ. CDR3 sequence reads: CASSQLTSGRADTQYF. The CDR3 region has the DNA TGTGCCAGCAGCCAATTGACTAGCGGGAGAGCAGATACGCAGTATTTT.

CDR3 region: CATSRGLGGNEQFF. The DNA for the CDR3 is TGTGCCACCAGCAGAGGACTGGGGGGCAATGAGCAGTTCTTC. V is TRBV15 and J is TRBJ2-1; D may be TRBD2 (6 bases). The germline V gene has CDR1 LNHNV and CDR2 YYDKDF (reference sequence). Trimming took 1 base from V and 6 from J, leaving 10 bases between them. The CDR3 length is 14 residues.

This chain connects TRBV4-2 to TRBJ2-5, with unresolved D. This CDR3 has 16 residues. Trimming stripped 0 bases from V and 2 bases from J, with 13 bases between. CDR1 and CDR2 (germline): LGHNA, YNFKEQ. This CDR3 is CASSQEAAALQETQYF. Written as DNA, the CDR3 is TGTGCCAGCAGCCAAGAGGCAGCAGCGTTGCAAGAGACCCAGTACTTC.

The chain joins TRBV18 to TRBJ2-2, with 12 bases aligning to TRBD2. CDR1 KGHSH and CDR2 LQKENI come from the germline V gene. The CDR3 contains 17 residues. J gave up 0 bases and V 4 bases, and 3 bases lay outside the gene matches. The CDR3 spells CASSLLAGGANTGELFF. Written as DNA, the CDR3 is TGTGCCAGCTCACTACTAGCGGGAGGAGCGAACACCGGGGAGCTGTTTTTT.

The chain couples TRBV6-5 to TRBJ1-2, with D possibly TRBD1 on 5 matching bases. CDR1 and CDR2 (germline): MNHEY, SVGAGI. V was pared by 6 bases and J by 6 bases, with 14 bases between. The length of the CDR3 is 13 residues. The CDR3 nucleotides read TGTGCCAGCAGGCGAGGGACTGACGATGGCTACACCTTC. Protein product: CASRRGTDDGYTF.

J is TRBJ2-3 and V is TRBV4-2; D remains unclear. Germline V gives CDR1 LGHNA, CDR2 YNFKEQ. V gave up 3 bases and J gave up 6 bases, with 16 bases separating them. CDR3 length: 15 residues. The CDR3 DNA reads as TGTGCCAGCAGCCACCGGGCCCTCCTCGCGGATACGCAGTATTTT. Translating it yields CASSHRALLADTQYF.